This entry describes one TCR beta chain. The V gene's germline CDR1 is LGHNA and CDR2 YNFKEQ. The J segment lost 4 bases and the V segment lost 1 base, leaving 5 bases of the junction unmatched. The CDR3 is 18 residues long. Clones were sequenced by immunoSEQ multiplex PCR, and TCRdb holds only the in-frame ones, with some missing. The sample shows roughly 160,000 clones, 70% to 85% of them seen only once. Residents of under 25 US areas, aged roughly 18 to 89 years, made up the participants. Recovered status applied to Cohort 3 donors who had two consecutive negative PCRs. It also applied to those with clearance or with symptom resolution. This entry is derived from a study of blood T cell repertoires in COVID-19.

The V gene is TRBV4-2, the J gene TRBJ2-6; 12 bases agree with TRBD1. Sequenced input: PBMCs or T cells enriched from blood (not recorded which). The sequence was collected from a man aged 50 to 59 who had recovered from COVID-19. The CDR3 sequence: CASSQGGQGATGANVLTF. In nucleotides, the CDR3 is TGTGCCAGCAGCCAAGGGGGACAGGGGGCGACCGGGGCCAACGTCCTGACTTTC.